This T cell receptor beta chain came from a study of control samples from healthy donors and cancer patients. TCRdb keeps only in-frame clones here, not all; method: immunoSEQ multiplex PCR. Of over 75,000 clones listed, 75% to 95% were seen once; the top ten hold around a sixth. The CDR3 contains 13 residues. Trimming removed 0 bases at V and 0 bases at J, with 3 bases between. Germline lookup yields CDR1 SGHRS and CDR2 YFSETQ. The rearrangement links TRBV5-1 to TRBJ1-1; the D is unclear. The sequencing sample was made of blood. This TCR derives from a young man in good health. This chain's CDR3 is CASSLGVNTEAFF. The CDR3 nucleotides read TGCGCCAGCAGCTTGGGCGTGAACACTGAAGCTTTCTTT.